These T cell receptor beta chains were read from a single sample in a study of control samples from healthy donors and cancer patients. Only in-frame clones appear in the TCRdb table, and some are missing; sequencing was by immunoSEQ multiplex PCR. The sample lists some 150,000 clones; 91% were seen once. Specimen: blood. Receptors originate from a woman in her 30s in good health. CDR3s include the opening cysteine and the closing phenylalanine or tryptophan. The D gene is left open where the match is weak. Not all rows give a size; the values are once, few, many and, for expanded clones, a class.

d_call,clone_size,j_call,v_call,cdr3_aa,cdr3_nt
TRBD1,once,TRBJ1-1,TRBV18,CASSRGQGQNTEAFF,TGTGCCAGCTCACGAGGACAGGGCCAGAACACTGAAGCTTTCTTT
TRBD1,NA,TRBJ1-4,TRBV7-8,CASSLDRGREKLFF,TGTGCCAGCAGCTTAGACAGGGGAAGGGAAAAACTGTTTTTT
TRBD1,NA,TRBJ2-1,TRBV27,CASSLLSDRVHNEQFF,TGTGCCAGCAGTTTATTAAGTGACAGGGTCCACAATGAGCAGTTCTTC
TRBD1,NA,TRBJ2-2,TRBV7-8,CASSRTGGSIGELFF,TGTGCCAGCAGCCGGACAGGGGGCTCTATCGGGGAGCTGTTTTTT
TRBD2,NA,TRBJ2-7,TRBV28,CASSSRLAGGGNYEQYF,TGTGCCAGCAGTTCCCGACTAGCGGGAGGTGGCAACTACGAGCAGTACTTC
NA,NA,TRBJ2-7,TRBV3-1/TRBV3-2,CASSQGRGGTYEQYF,TGTGCCAGCAGCCAAGGCAGGGGTGGAACCTACGAGCAGTACTTC
NA,NA,TRBJ2-3,TRBV6-4,CASSASLGSTDTQYF,TGTGCCAGCAGTGCTTCCCTAGGGAGCACAGATACGCAGTATTTT
TRBD1,NA,TRBJ1-2,TRBV19,CASSMTGANYGYTF,TGTGCCAGTAGTATGACAGGGGCTAACTATGGCTACACCTTC
NA,NA,TRBJ2-3,TRBV25-1,CASSDRVDTQYF,TGTGCCAGCAGTGATCGGGTCGACACGCAGTATTTT
TRBD2,few,TRBJ2-5,TRBV3-1/TRBV3-2,CASRRRTSGFQETQYF,TGTGCCAGCAGACGCAGGACTAGCGGATTCCAAGAGACCCAGTACTTC
NA,NA,TRBJ2-5,TRBV18,CASSPRGLETQYF,TGTGCCAGCTCACCACGGGGCTTGGAGACCCAGTACTTC
TRBD2,NA,TRBJ2-7,TRBV18,CASSPTGGEQYF,TGTGCCAGCTCACCCACGGGGGGGGAGCAGTACTTC
NA,NA,TRBJ2-5,TRBV5-1,CASSLGGVSQETQYF,TGCGCCAGCAGCTTGGGGGGAGTCAGTCAAGAGACCCAGTACTTC
NA,NA,TRBJ1-1,TRBV5-1,CASSWTLNTEAFF,TGCGCCAGCAGCTGGACACTGAACACTGAAGCTTTCTTT
TRBD1,once,TRBJ1-2,TRBV4-1,CASRGQGEYGYTF,TGCGCCAGCAGAGGACAGGGTGAGTATGGCTACACCTTC
TRBD2,NA,TRBJ2-7,TRBV18,CASSPLAGSSYEQYF,TGTGCCAGCTCACCCCTAGCGGGTAGCTCCTACGAGCAGTACTTC
NA,once,TRBJ2-3,TRBV19,CASSIDRQATDTQYF,TGTGCCAGTAGTATAGATCGGCAGGCCACAGATACGCAGTATTTT
NA,NA,TRBJ1-1,TRBV7-9,CASSLVAREAFF,TGTGCCAGCAGCTTAGTGGCACGTGAAGCTTTCTTT
NA,NA,TRBJ2-1,TRBV6-5,CASTSYNEQFF,TGTGCCAGCACCTCCTACAATGAGCAGTTCTTC
NA,NA,TRBJ2-1,TRBV20-1,CSAKRNEQFF,TGCAGTGCTAAACGTAATGAGCAGTTCTTC
NA,NA,TRBJ2-2,TRBV6-5,CASSYGRADTGELFF,TGTGCCAGCAGTTACGGCAGGGCGGACACCGGGGAGCTGTTTTTT
TRBD1,once,TRBJ2-7,TRBV7-3,CASSLTTGFGYEQYF,TGTGCCAGCAGCTTAACGACAGGGTTCGGTTACGAGCAGTACTTC
TRBD2,NA,TRBJ2-1,TRBV18,CASSPRDYGYNEQFF,TGTGCCAGCTCACCCCGGGACTACGGCTACAATGAGCAGTTCTTC
NA,NA,TRBJ1-5,TRBV3-1/TRBV3-2,CASSQGYGYNQPQHF,TGTGCCAGCAGCCAAGGGTATGGTTACAATCAGCCCCAGCATTTT
NA,once,TRBJ2-7,TRBV5-1,CASSLNAAYEQYF,TGCGCCAGCAGCTTGAACGCAGCCTACGAGCAGTACTTC
TRBD1,once,TRBJ1-1,TRBV7-9,CASSSGQGRGAFF,TGTGCCAGCAGCTCGGGACAGGGCCGGGGAGCTTTCTTT
TRBD1,NA,TRBJ2-3,TRBV9,CASSVDRGGTDTQYF,TGTGCCAGCAGCGTAGACAGGGGTGGCACAGATACGCAGTATTTT
TRBD2,few,TRBJ2-7,TRBV7-9,CASSPGTSGYEQYF,TGTGCCAGCAGCCCCGGGACTAGCGGTTACGAGCAGTACTTC
NA,NA,TRBJ1-5,TRBV7-2,CASSPSTADQPQHF,TGTGCCAGCAGCCCCTCGACAGCTGATCAGCCCCAGCATTTT
TRBD1,once,TRBJ1-3,TRBV7-6,CASSLAGGQGANTIYF,TGTGCCAGCAGCTTAGCGGGGGGACAGGGGGCCAACACCATATATTTT
NA,NA,TRBJ2-5,TRBV11-3,CASSLGVADQETQYF,TGTGCCAGCAGCTTAGGGGTGGCGGACCAAGAGACCCAGTACTTC
NA,NA,TRBJ1-6,TRBV3-1/TRBV3-2,CASSHPNSPLHF,TGTGCCAGCAGTCACCCTAATTCACCCCTCCACTTT
NA,NA,TRBJ2-5,TRBV6-4,CASSDRADGTQYF,TGTGCCAGCAGTGACAGGGCAGACGGGACCCAGTACTTC
NA,NA,TRBJ2-5,TRBV11-2,CASSLGGGAGETQYF,TGTGCCAGCAGCTTAGGAGGGGGAGCGGGAGAGACCCAGTACTTC
TRBD1,NA,TRBJ1-2,TRBV19,CASSSKQGARYGYTF,TGTGCCAGTAGTTCGAAACAGGGGGCCCGCTATGGCTACACCTTC
NA,NA,TRBJ1-4,TRBV18,CASSPTRSTNEKLFF,TGTGCCAGCTCACCTACACGTTCAACTAATGAAAAACTGTTTTTT
NA,NA,TRBJ2-7,TRBV28,CASSRYEQYF,TGTGCCAGCAGCCGCTACGAGCAGTACTTC
NA,NA,TRBJ1-4,TRBV6-5,CASRQNSEKLFF,TGTGCCAGCAGACAGAATTCTGAAAAACTGTTTTTT
TRBD1,once,TRBJ1-5,TRBV2,CAGDRGNQPQHF,TGTGCCGGGGACAGGGGGAATCAGCCCCAGCATTTT
NA,NA,TRBJ1-6,TRBV11-3,CASSLAGVNSPLHF,TGTGCCAGCAGCTTAGCGGGGGTAAATTCACCCCTCCACTTT
TRBD2,NA,TRBJ2-5,TRBV4-1,CASSQFWTSQETQYF,TGCGCCAGCAGCCAATTTTGGACTAGTCAAGAGACCCAGTACTTC
TRBD2,NA,TRBJ2-7,TRBV5-1,CASSLGLAGPDYEQYF,TGCGCCAGCAGCTTGGGTCTAGCGGGACCCGACTACGAGCAGTACTTC
TRBD1,NA,TRBJ2-1,TRBV6-7,CASSYTKDRGAYNEQFF,TGTGCCAGCAGTTACACCAAGGACAGGGGGGCGTACAATGAGCAGTTCTTC
TRBD1,NA,TRBJ1-3,TRBV6-5,CASRTGPGNTIYF,TGTGCCAGCAGGACAGGGCCTGGAAACACCATATATTTT
TRBD2,NA,TRBJ2-7,TRBV11-2,CASSLFEREGYEQYF,TGTGCCAGCAGCTTATTCGAGCGGGAGGGGTACGAGCAGTACTTC
TRBD1,NA,TRBJ2-3,TRBV7-3,CASSLRGTGPSTDTQYF,TGTGCCAGCAGCTTAAGGGGGACAGGGCCTAGCACAGATACGCAGTATTTT
TRBD2,NA,TRBJ2-1,TRBV11-3,CASSSVAGGGGNEQFF,TGTGCCAGCAGCTCCGTAGCGGGAGGGGGAGGGAATGAGCAGTTCTTC
NA,NA,TRBJ2-5,TRBV9,CASSAFQGSQETQYF,TGTGCCAGCAGCGCGTTCCAGGGGTCCCAAGAGACCCAGTACTTC
NA,NA,TRBJ1-2,TRBV6-6,CASSYRERDGYTF,TGTGCCAGCAGTTACAGGGAGCGAGATGGCTACACCTTC
TRBD2,NA,TRBJ2-5,TRBV2,CASRLAGGETQYF,TGTGCCAGCAGACTAGCGGGAGGAGAGACCCAGTACTTC
TRBD2,once,TRBJ2-1,TRBV7-2,CASSLGLAGGGEQFF,TGTGCCAGCAGCTTGGGTCTAGCGGGAGGAGGTGAGCAGTTCTTC
TRBD1,NA,TRBJ1-4,TRBV5-4,CASSPDRATNEKLFF,TGTGCCAGCAGCCCCGACAGGGCAACTAATGAAAAACTGTTTTTT
NA,NA,TRBJ2-2,TRBV10-3,CAISVNTGELFF,TGTGCCATCAGCGTTAACACCGGGGAGCTGTTTTTT
NA,NA,TRBJ1-5,TRBV10-2,CASRDGSNQPQHF,TGCGCCAGCAGGGACGGTAGCAATCAGCCCCAGCATTTT
TRBD1,NA,TRBJ1-2,TRBV10-3,CAISESRGSYGYTF,TGTGCCATCAGTGAGTCCAGGGGGAGCTATGGCTACACCTTC
NA,NA,TRBJ1-1,TRBV4-1,CASSQEVNTEAFF,TGCGCCAGCAGCCAAGAGGTAAACACTGAAGCTTTCTTT
TRBD2,NA,TRBJ2-5,TRBV3-1/TRBV3-2,CASSHRLAGGQRTQYF,TGTGCCAGCAGCCACCGACTAGCGGGGGGGCAGAGGACCCAGTACTTC
NA,NA,TRBJ1-5,TRBV29-1,CSVGGYNQPQHF,TGCAGCGTTGGGGGGTACAATCAGCCCCAGCATTTT
NA,few,TRBJ2-6,TRBV6-2/TRBV6-3,CASSYSGAGANVLTF,TGTGCCAGCAGTTACTCAGGGGCTGGGGCCAACGTCCTGACTTTC
NA,NA,TRBJ1-3,TRBV6-5,CASSYTRLSSGNTIYF,TGTGCCAGCAGTTACACCAGACTAAGCTCTGGAAACACCATATATTTT